This T cell receptor beta chain was identified during a study of PD-1 blockade in classical Hodgkin lymphoma. Background on the study: Intravenous infusions of nivolumab 3 mg/kg reached patients every 2 weeks.

Libraries were prepared by immunoSEQ multiplex PCR; TCRdb keeps only in-frame clonotypes and omits some of them. The table records tens of thousands of clones, 81% of them present only once. The patients all showed relapse after autologous stem cell transplantation, while their brentuximab vedotin exposure varied. This clone was detected a few times. CDR3 size: 15 residues. Germline lookup yields CDR1 SNHLY and CDR2 FYNNEI. V dropped 0 bases and J dropped 1 base, with 7 bases sitting between them. The receptor comes from a human donor with classical Hodgkin lymphoma. The rearrangement uses TRBV2 and TRBJ2-1, with TRBD1 as a possible D gene (5 bases). Sequencing was performed on peripheral blood mononuclear cells (PBMCs), taken at baseline. The DNA of the CDR3 is TGTGCCAGCAGTGAAGCTGGGGCTTCCTACAATGAGCAGTTCTTC. Translated, it gives CASSEAGASYNEQFF.